The rows below give T cell receptor beta chains drawn from one sample of a study of blood T cell repertoires in COVID-19. The repertoire was sequenced with immunoSEQ multiplex PCR; TCRdb's copy has only in-frame clones and lacks some. This table holds around 65,000 clones, around 86% found once. Input material: peripheral blood. These receptors all stem from a human donor in a cohort sampled during active COVID-19. CDR3s leave out the opening cysteine and the closing phenylalanine or tryptophan. The order of the fields is J gene, D gene, V gene, CDR3 protein. A D gene is named only where the DNA matches it firmly.

TRBJ1-5	.	TRBV9	ASSVGGGPHMAQH
TRBJ2-7	.	TRBV5-1	ASSLGQGSSYEQY
TRBJ1-1	.	TRBV18	ASSPGRGVYTEAF
TRBJ2-4	.	TRBV4-2	ASSQDGGSAAKNIQY
TRBJ2-5	TRBD2	TRBV5-1	ASSSDPLAGGGETQY
TRBJ2-1	TRBD1	TRBV5-6	ASSLDRGHEQF
TRBJ2-3	TRBD2	TRBV4-1	ASSQVTQNLAGGPSDTQY
TRBJ1-5	TRBD1	TRBV10-3	ATANVGQGNQPQH
TRBJ1-2	TRBD1	TRBV6-1	ASSEGTGTGYT
TRBJ2-1	.	TRBV18	ASSPQGRVNNEQF
TRBJ2-1	.	TRBV28	ASTARGYEQF
TRBJ2-7	.	TRBV28	ASTEDRRLTYEQY
TRBJ1-1	.	TRBV19	ASSIPITGSTEAF
TRBJ1-2	.	TRBV6-2/TRBV6-3	ASSKIDRSPYGYT
TRBJ2-7	.	TRBV13	ASNTLQVQGDEQY
TRBJ2-1	TRBD2	TRBV19	ASSIGSLAGGSHSNEQF
TRBJ1-1	.	TRBV6-1	AATQNTEAF
TRBJ2-1	.	TRBV12-3/TRBV12-4	ASSLYRSEQF
TRBJ1-3	.	TRBV4-2	ASSQGFWEAGTIY
TRBJ2-3	.	TRBV20-1	STPDTDTQY
TRBJ2-1	.	TRBV7-3	ASSLDTRFEQF
TRBJ1-4	.	TRBV6-6	ASSLPQSNEKLF
TRBJ2-1	TRBD2	TRBV5-8	ASTLGAAGSYNEQF
TRBJ2-3	.	TRBV28	ASSLGGVADTQY
TRBJ1-1	TRBD1	TRBV12-5	ASGLVGQGNTEAF
TRBJ1-6	.	TRBV6-4	ASSGGPLGNSPLH
TRBJ2-5	TRBD1	TRBV5-1	ASSRQGAETQY
TRBJ2-1	.	TRBV11-2	ASSLDGTGAVSYNEQF
TRBJ2-7	TRBD2	TRBV2	ASSGQAGVEQY
TRBJ1-5	.	TRBV28	ASSWDINNQPQH
TRBJ1-2	TRBD1	TRBV5-1	ASSATGDYYGYT
TRBJ2-7	TRBD2	TRBV4-1	ASSRSTSGRAYEQY
TRBJ2-3	TRBD1	TRBV28	ASSPRLPGQGTDTQY
TRBJ1-5	.	TRBV9	ASSVTGGPDQPQH
TRBJ2-4	.	TRBV13	ASSLDRNIQY
TRBJ1-2	TRBD1	TRBV6-5	ASIWVWDRGLGYT
TRBJ2-3	.	TRBV11-2	ASSLARFSTDTQY
TRBJ2-7	TRBD1	TRBV6-5	ASSYLGIQGDEQY
TRBJ1-5	.	TRBV28	ATGGGNQPQH
TRBJ2-7	.	TRBV10-2	ASRLTNLYEQY
TRBJ2-1	TRBD2	TRBV3-1/TRBV3-2	ASSRTSGTYNEQF
TRBJ1-5	TRBD1	TRBV6-5	ASSTDRGGNQPQH
TRBJ1-5	.	TRBV7-8	ASSLGQVNQPQH
TRBJ1-2	.	TRBV21-1	ASSKERGRVYGYT
TRBJ2-6	.	TRBV5-1	ASSAGVGGSGANVLT
TRBJ1-2	.	TRBV7-2	ASSLRREHYGYT
TRBJ2-7	.	TRBV28	AIGGSWSYEQY
TRBJ2-5	TRBD2	TRBV2	ASSDTGGQETQY
TRBJ1-1	.	TRBV18	ASSLTGSTEAF
TRBJ2-2	.	TRBV2	ASSVFPGTGELF
TRBJ2-2	.	TRBV10-2	ASSLTGNTGELF
TRBJ2-5	TRBD2	TRBV5-4	ASSIAGSRETQY